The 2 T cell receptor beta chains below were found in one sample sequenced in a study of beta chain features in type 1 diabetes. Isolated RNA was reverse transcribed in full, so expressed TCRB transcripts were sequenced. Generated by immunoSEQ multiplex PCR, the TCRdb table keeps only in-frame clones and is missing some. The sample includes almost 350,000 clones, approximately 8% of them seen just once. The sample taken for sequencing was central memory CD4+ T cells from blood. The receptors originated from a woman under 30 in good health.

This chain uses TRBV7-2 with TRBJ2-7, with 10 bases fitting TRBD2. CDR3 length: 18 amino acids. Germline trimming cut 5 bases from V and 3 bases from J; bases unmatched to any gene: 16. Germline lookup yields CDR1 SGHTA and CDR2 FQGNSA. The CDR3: CASSPRVLTSGLRYEQYF. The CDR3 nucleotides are TGTGCCAGCAGCCCTAGGGTCTTGACTAGCGGGTTACGCTACGAGCAGTACTTC.

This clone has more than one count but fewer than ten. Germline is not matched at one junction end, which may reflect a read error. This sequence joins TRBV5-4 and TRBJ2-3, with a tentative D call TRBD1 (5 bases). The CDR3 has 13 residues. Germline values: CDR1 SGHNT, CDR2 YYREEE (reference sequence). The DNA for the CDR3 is TGCGCCAGCAGCCAACAGGACACAGATACGCAGTATTTT. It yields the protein CASSQQDTDTQYF. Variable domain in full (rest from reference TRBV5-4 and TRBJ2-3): ETGVTQSPTHLIKTRGQQVTLRCSSQSGHNTVSWYQQALGQGPQFIFQYYREEENGRGNFPPRFSGLQFPNYSSELNVNALELDDSALYLCASSQQDTDTQYFGPGTRLTVL.